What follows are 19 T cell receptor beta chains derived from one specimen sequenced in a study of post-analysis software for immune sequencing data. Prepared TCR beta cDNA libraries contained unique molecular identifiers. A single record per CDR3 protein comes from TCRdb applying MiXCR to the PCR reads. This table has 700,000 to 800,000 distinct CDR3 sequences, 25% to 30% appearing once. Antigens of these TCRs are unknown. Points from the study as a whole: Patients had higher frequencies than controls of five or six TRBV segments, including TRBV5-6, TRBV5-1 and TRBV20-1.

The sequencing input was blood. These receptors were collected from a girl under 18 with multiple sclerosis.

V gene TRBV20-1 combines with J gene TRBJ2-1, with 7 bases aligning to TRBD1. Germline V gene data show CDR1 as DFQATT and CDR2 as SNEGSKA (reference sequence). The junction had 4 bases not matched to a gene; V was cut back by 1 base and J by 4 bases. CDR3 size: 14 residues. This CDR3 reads CSARVGGGYNEQFF. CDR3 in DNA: TGCAGTGCTAGAGTAGGGGGCGGATACAATGAGCAGTTCTTC.

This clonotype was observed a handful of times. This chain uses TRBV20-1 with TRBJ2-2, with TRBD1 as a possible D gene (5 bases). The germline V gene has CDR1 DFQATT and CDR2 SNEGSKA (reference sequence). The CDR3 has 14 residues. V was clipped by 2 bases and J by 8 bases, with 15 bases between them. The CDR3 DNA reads TGCAGTGCTAGACAGGGCCTTTTGCTTGGGGAGCTGTTTTTT. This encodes CSARQGLLLGELFF.

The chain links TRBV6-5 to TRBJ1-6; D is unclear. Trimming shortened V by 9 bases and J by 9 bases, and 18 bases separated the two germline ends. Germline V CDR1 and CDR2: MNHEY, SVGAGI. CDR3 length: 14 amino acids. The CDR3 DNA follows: TGTGCCAGTACAAGGGCGTCTCCGGGTTCACCCCTCCACTTT. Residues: CASTRASPGSPLHF.

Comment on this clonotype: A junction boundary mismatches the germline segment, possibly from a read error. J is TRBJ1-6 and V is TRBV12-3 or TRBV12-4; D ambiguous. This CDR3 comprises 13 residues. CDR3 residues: CASSYMSNSPPHF. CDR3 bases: TGTGCCAGCAGTTATATGAGTAATTCACCCCCCCACTTT.

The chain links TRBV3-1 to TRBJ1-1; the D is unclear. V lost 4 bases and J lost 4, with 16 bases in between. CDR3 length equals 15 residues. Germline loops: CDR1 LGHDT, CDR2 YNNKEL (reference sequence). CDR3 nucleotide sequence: TGTGCCAGCAGCCTGCGAGCCGGGAGCGGCACTGAAGCTTTCTTT. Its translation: CASSLRAGSGTEAFF.

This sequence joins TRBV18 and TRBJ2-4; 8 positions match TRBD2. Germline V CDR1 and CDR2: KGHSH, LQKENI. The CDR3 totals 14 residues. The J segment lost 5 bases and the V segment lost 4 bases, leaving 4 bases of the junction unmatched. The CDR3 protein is CASSQREGENIQYF. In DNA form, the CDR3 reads TGTGCCAGCTCACAACGGGAGGGTGAAAACATTCAGTACTTC.

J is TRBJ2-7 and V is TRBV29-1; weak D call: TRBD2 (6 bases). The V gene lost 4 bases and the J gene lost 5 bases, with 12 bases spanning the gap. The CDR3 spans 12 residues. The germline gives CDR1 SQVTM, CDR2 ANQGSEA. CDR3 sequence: CSVVTGSDEQYF. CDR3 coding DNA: TGCAGCGTTGTCACCGGGAGCGACGAGCAGTACTTC.

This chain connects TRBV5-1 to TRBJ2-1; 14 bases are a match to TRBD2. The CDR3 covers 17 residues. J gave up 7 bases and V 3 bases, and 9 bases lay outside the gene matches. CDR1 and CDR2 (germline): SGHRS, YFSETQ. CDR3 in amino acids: CASSSLTSGGAGNEQFF. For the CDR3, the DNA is TGCGCCAGCAGCTCATTGACTAGCGGGGGGGCTGGGAATGAGCAGTTCTTC.

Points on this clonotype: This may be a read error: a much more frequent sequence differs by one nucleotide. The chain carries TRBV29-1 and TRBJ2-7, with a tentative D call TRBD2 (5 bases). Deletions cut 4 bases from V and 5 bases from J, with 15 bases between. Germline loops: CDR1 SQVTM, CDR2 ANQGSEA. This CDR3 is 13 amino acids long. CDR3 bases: TGCAGCGTTGCGGGGAGATTTGACCACGAGCAGTACTTC. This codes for CSVAGRFDHEQYF.

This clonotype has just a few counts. CDR3 in amino acids: CASSLSKSGNQPQHF. The CDR3 region has the DNA TGTGCCAGCAGCTTATCTAAGTCGGGGAATCAGCCCCAGCATTTT. The V gene is TRBV7-2, the J gene TRBJ1-5; D is unclear. This CDR3 is built from 15 residues. Trimming took off 2 bases at V and 4 bases at J, with 12 bases between the two ends. The germline gives CDR1 SGHTA, CDR2 FQGNSA.

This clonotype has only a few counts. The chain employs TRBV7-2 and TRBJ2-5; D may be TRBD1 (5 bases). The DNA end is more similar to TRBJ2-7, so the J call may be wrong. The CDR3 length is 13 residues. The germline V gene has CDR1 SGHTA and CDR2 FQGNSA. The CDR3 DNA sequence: TGTGCCAGCAGCTTGGACAATCGTGGCGAGCAGTACTTC. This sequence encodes CASSLDNRGEQYF.

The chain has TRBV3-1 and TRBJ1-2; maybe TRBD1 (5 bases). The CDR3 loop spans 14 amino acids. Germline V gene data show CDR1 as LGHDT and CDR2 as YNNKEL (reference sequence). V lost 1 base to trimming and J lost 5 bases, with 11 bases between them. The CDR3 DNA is TGTGCCAGCAGCCAAGGCAGGGTCGGATATGGCTACACCTTC. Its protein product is CASSQGRVGYGYTF.

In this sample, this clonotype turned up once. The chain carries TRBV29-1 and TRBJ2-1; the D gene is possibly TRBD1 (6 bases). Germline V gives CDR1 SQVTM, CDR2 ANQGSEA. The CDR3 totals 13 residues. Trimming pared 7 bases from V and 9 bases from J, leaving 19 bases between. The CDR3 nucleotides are TGCAGCGGTGGTGTAGGGGGAAACACTGAGCAGTTCTTC. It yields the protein CSGGVGGNTEQFF.

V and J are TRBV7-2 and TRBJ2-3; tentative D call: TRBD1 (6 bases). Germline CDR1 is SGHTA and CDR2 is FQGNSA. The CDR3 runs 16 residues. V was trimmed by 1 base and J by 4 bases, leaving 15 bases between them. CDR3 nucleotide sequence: TGTGCCAGCAGCTTAGTAGCGTCAGGGGTCCCAGATACGCAGTATTTT. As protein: CASSLVASGVPDTQYF.

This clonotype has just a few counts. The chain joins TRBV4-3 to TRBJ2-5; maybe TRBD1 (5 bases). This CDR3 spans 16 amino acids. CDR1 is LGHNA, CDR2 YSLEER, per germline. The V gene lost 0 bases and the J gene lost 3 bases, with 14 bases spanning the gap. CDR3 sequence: CASSQDPTGGEETQYF. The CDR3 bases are TGCGCCAGCAGCCAAGATCCAACAGGCGGAGAAGAGACCCAGTACTTC.

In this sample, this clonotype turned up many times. DNA for the CDR3: TGTGCCAGCAGCCCCCGGTCAGCGGGTGGCGCAGATACGCAGTATTTT. Protein sequence: CASSPRSAGGADTQYF. This rearrangement joins TRBV7-2 to TRBJ2-3; D is possibly TRBD2 (6 bases). Germline CDR1 and CDR2: SGHTA and FQGNSA. CDR3 length equals 16 residues. Trimming stripped 5 bases from V and 4 bases from J, with 19 bases between. Variable domain in full (rest from reference TRBV7-2 and TRBJ2-3): GAGVSQSPSNKVTEKGKDVELRCDPISGHTALYWYRQSLGQGLEFLIYFQGNSAPDKSGLPSDRFSAERTGGSVSTLTIQRTQQEDSAVYLCASSPRSAGGADTQYFGPGTRLTVL.

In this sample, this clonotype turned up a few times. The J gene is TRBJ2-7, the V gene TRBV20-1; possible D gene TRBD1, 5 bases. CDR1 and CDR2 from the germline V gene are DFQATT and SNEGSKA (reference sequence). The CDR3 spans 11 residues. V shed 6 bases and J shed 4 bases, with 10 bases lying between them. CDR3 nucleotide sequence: TGCAGTGCCATCGACAGTTACGAGCAGTACTTC. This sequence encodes CSAIDSYEQYF.

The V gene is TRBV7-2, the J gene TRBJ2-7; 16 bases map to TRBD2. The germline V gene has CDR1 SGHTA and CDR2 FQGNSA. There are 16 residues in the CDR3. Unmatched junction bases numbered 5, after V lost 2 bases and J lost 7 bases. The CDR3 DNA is TGTGCCAGCAGCTTATCCGGGACTAGCGGGAGGGGAGAGCAGTACTTC. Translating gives CASSLSGTSGRGEQYF.

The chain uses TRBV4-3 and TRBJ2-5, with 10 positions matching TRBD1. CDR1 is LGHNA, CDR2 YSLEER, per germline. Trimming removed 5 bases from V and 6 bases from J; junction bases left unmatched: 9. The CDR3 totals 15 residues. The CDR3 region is CASSDDRTGGQTQYF. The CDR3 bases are TGCGCCAGCAGCGATGATAGGACAGGGGGACAGACCCAGTACTTC.